This TCR beta chain was sequenced for a study of metastatic and nonmetastatic thyroid tumors (dated by TCRdb to the early 2020s). Some background on the complete study: Repertoires from peripheral blood and from tumor or nodule tissue samples of malignant and benign thyroid patients were compared.

Library preparation was by PCR. For sequencing, an Illumina HiSeq 4000 was employed. The TCR beta-chain CDR3 region of each patient was profiled by high-throughput sequencing. As for the authors' bioinformatics: Drawing on CDR3 differences between clinicopathological groups, the researchers built a classifier meant to tell apart patients with distant-metastatic papillary thyroid cancer. The Shannon index was used to measure repertoire diversity, and the Morisita-Horn index was used to measure how similar tumor and blood repertoires were. In TCRdb, the public reads were trimmed at Q25 with fastp and aligned with MiXCR, with productive beta chains retained. The V and J calls shown here were made by TCRdb, not taken from the authors' results. This sample comprises under 50,000 clones, about 26% of them detected only once. The top ten constitute approximately 11% of the sample. None of the patients had been given any treatment before thyroid surgery. Using T-cell receptor beta sequencing, the researchers looked back retrospectively at clinical samples from patients, gathered between about 2012 and 2019.

This clone was seen repeatedly, ten times or more. The antigen it recognizes is unknown. Base qualities are not provided; no much larger clone lies one nucleotide away. General conclusions and limits of the study: TCR beta diversity was reported as significantly higher in malignant tumors than in benign nodules, in both blood and tumor samples.

Sequencing used blood. The clonotype originates from a male donor with papillary thyroid cancer or a benign thyroid nodule (not recorded which). Some clones in this sample may be carry-over from other donors' samples.

The DNA is TGTGCCAGCAGTTTTTCGGGCTCTCGCTCATGGGAGCAGTACTTC. This sequence encodes CASSFSGSRSWEQYF. Recombination joined TRBV28 with TRBJ2-7, with the D gene uncertain. The CDR3, cysteine through phenylalanine, is 15 amino acids long. Just the 45-base CDR3 DNA is kept, in frame starting at base 1. V drops 3 bases and J drops 7 bases, leaving 19 bases in between. Looking up the germline V gene yields CDR1 MDHEN and CDR2 SYDVKM. Outside the CDR3, residues come from the reference TRBV28 and TRBJ2-7 proteins, so the full variable domain is: DVKVTQSSRYLVKRTGEKVFLECVQDMDHENMFWYRQDPGLGLRLIYFSYDVKMKEKGDIPEGYSVSREKKERFSLILESASTNQTSMYLCASSFSGSRSWEQYFGPGTRLTVT.